This TCR beta chain was captured by sequencing in a study of T cells in Graves' hyperthyroidism and ophthalmopathy. The CDR3 totals 22 residues. Germline V gene sequence: CDR1 DFQATT, CDR2 SNEGSKA (reference sequence). Trimming at V came to 0 bases and at J to 2 bases, leaving 21 bases not matched to a gene. RNA transcripts were the template for amplifying TCR beta CDR3 regions. A set of HTBI primers served as the primers for a first-round RT-PCR of the TCR CDR3. Via MiXCR, TCRdb re-called the multiplex PCR reads, giving one row per CDR3 protein. This table has approximately 640,000 distinct CDR3 sequences, about 17% appearing once. This clonotype was found a few times. Graves' hyperthyroidism was deemed stable given no ophthalmopathy progression within 18 months.

The TCR sequence derives from a woman aged 25 to 39 with Graves' hyperthyroidism. V and J are TRBV20-1 and TRBJ2-7, with 14 bases matching TRBD2. The specimen sequenced was blood. The CDR3 loop is CSAREFGTPQPGLAGETYEQYF. For the CDR3, the DNA is TGCAGTGCTAGAGAGTTCGGGACACCTCAACCGGGACTAGCGGGGGAGACCTACGAGCAGTACTTC.